The sequence of this T cell receptor beta chain was determined in a study of patients and donors after allogeneic stem cell transplantation. From the RT-PCR reads, TCRdb called clonotypes with MiXCR, one entry per CDR3 protein. This table holds 200,000 to 250,000 distinct CDR3 sequences, less than 15% found once. The germline CDR1 and CDR2 sequences are SNHLY and FYNNEI. This CDR3 region has 13 residues. Trimming at V came to 6 bases and at J to 8 bases, leaving 4 bases not matched to a gene. There are many counts of this clonotype. Sequenced sample: blood, either unsorted or a sorted T cell fraction (not recorded which). The genes are TRBV2 and TRBJ2-1; 10 positions match TRBD1. This TCR was sampled from a human donor who was either an allogeneic HSCT recipient or a stem cell or donor lymphocyte infusion donor (not recorded which). It is not recorded whose cells these are; they may come from a transplant donor. The CDR3 loop is CASSRDRGYEQFF. The CDR3 DNA follows: TGTGCCAGCAGCCGGGACAGGGGATATGAGCAGTTCTTC. The full variable domain, rest sourced from reference TRBV2 and TRBJ2-1, is EPEVTQTPSHQVTQMGQEVILRCVPISNHLYFYWYRQILGQKVEFLVSFYNNEISEKSEIFDDQFSVERPDGSNFTLKIRSTKLEDSAMYFCASSRDRGYEQFFGPGTRLTVL.